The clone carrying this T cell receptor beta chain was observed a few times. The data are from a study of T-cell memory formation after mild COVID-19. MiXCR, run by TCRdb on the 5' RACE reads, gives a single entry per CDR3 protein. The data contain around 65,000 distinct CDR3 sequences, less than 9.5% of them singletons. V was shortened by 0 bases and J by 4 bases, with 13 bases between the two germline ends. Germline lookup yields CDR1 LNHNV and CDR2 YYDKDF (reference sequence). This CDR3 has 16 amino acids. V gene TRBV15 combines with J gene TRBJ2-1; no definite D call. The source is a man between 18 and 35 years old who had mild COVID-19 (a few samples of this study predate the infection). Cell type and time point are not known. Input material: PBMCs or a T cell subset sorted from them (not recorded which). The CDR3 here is CATSRDPSPIYNEQFF. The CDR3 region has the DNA TGTGCCACCAGCAGAGATCCCAGTCCTATATACAATGAGCAGTTCTTC.